The clone carrying this T cell receptor beta chain came up many times. Its antigen is not identified. In making TCR beta libraries, quantitative 5'-RACE with molecular barcodes was used. MiXCR was run by TCRdb on the 5' RACE reads, yielding one entry per CDR3 protein. Seen here are about 160,000 distinct CDR3 sequences, about 16% observed once, and the top ten hold over 7%. This CDR3 spans 15 amino acids. Germline V gene lookup returns CDR1 MDHEN and CDR2 SYDVKM. V dropped 3 bases and J dropped 0 bases, with 11 bases sitting between them. This specimen belongs to a study of CD8 T cells in ankylosing spondylitis. Study findings and constraints: Ankylosing spondylitis blood appeared to carry a characteristic TCR beta motif of roughly eight highly homologous variants. Within matched ankylosing spondylitis synovial fluid, disease-linked clones were reportedly significantly enriched. There were earlier reports of some motif variants in reactive arthritis synovial fluid and blood.

The specimen was blood, either unsorted or a sorted T cell fraction (not recorded which). V usage is TRBV28 and J usage is TRBJ1-1; D is ambiguous. The sequence derives from a male donor with ankylosing spondylitis or in good health (not recorded which). CDR3 bases: TGTGCCAGCAGTTTCGGGGTATTTATGAACACTGAAGCTTTCTTT. Translating gives CASSFGVFMNTEAFF.